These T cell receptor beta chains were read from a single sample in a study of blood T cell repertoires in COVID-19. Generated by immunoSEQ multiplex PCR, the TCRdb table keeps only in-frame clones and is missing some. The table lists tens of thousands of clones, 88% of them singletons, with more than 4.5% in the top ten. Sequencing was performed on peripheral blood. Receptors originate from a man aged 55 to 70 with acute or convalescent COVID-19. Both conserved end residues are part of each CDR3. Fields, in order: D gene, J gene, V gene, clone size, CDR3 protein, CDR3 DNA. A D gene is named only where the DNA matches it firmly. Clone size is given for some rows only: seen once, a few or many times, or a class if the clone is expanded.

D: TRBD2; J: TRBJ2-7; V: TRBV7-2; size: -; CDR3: CASSSLAGVPYEQYF; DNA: TGTGCCAGCAGTTCACTAGCGGGAGTCCCCTACGAGCAGTACTTC
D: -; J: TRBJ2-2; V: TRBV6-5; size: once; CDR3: CASTFATPGELFF; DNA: TGTGCCAGCACCTTTGCTACTCCCGGGGAGCTGTTTTTT
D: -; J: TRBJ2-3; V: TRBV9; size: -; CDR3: CASSVGDTDTQYF; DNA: TGTGCCAGCAGCGTAGGCGACACAGATACGCAGTATTTT
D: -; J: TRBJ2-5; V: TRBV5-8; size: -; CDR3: CASSFGRRQETQYF; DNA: TGTGCCAGCAGCTTTGGCAGGCGACAAGAGACCCAGTACTTC
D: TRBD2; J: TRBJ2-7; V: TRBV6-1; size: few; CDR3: CASSEARLAYADEQYF; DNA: TGTGCCAGCAGTGAAGCCCGACTAGCGTACGCCGACGAGCAGTACTTC
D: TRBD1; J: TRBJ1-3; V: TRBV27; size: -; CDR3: CASSRDRGNTIYF; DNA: TGTGCCAGCAGCAGGGACAGAGGAAACACCATATATTTT
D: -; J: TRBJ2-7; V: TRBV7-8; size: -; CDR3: CASSLSGYEQYF; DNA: TGTGCCAGCAGCTTATCGGGTTACGAGCAGTACTTC
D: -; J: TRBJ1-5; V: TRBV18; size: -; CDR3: CASSPPPGQGNQPQHF; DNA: TGTGCCAGCTCACCACCACCGGGACAAGGAAATCAGCCCCAGCATTTT
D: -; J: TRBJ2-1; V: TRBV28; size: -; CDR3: CASSLENEQFF; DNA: TGTGCCAGCAGTTTGGAGAATGAGCAGTTCTTC
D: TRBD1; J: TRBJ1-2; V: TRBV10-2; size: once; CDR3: CASTSDYRGPPRGYTF; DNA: TGCGCCAGCACATCCGACTACAGGGGGCCCCCACGAGGCTACACCTTC
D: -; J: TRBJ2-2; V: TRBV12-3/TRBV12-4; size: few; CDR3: CASSLSYTGELFF; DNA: TGTGCCAGCAGCCTCTCTTACACCGGGGAGCTGTTTTTT
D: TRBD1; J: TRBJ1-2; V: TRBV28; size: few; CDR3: CASSSTGWLNYGYTF; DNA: TGTGCCAGCAGTTCGACAGGGTGGCTTAACTATGGCTACACCTTC
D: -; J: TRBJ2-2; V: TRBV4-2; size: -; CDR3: CASSQERGSSGELFF; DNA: TGTGCCAGCAGCCAAGAGCGCGGGTCCTCCGGGGAGCTGTTTTTT
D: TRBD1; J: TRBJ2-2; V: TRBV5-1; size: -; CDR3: CASTWTGENTGELFF; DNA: TGCGCCAGCACCTGGACAGGGGAGAACACCGGGGAGCTGTTTTTT
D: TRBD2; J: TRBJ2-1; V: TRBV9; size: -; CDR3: CASSVTGTSLYNEQFF; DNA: TGTGCCAGCAGCGTAACCGGGACTAGCTTATACAATGAGCAGTTCTTC
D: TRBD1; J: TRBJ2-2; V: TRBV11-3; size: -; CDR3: CASSRGQGRTGELFF; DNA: TGTGCCAGCAGCCGAGGACAGGGCCGTACCGGGGAGCTGTTTTTT
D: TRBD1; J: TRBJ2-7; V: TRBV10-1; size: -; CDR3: CASRSGQGPYEQYF; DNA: TGCGCCAGCAGGTCGGGACAGGGGCCCTACGAGCAGTACTTC
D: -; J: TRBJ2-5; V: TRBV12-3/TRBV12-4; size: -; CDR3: CASSLARDEYF; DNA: TGTGCCAGCAGTTTAGCCCGGGATGAGTACTTC
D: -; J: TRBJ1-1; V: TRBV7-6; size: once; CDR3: CASSLGGEAFF; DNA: TGTGCCAGCAGCTTAGGAGGTGAAGCTTTCTTT
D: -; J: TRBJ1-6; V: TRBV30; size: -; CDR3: CAWSAGSYNSPLHF; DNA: TGTGCCTGGAGTGCAGGGTCCTATAATTCACCCCTCCACTTT
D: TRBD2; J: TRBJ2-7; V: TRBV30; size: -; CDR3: CAWERGRLEQYF; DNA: TGTGCCTGGGAGCGGGGCCGGTTGGAGCAGTACTTC
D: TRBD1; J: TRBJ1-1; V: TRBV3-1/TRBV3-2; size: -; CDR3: CASSLAGGGITEAFF; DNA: TGTGCCAGCAGCCTTGCAGGGGGCGGAATCACTGAAGCTTTCTTT
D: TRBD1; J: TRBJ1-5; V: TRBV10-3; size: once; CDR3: CAISRGLGEPQHF; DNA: TGTGCCATCAGTAGGGGGCTCGGGGAGCCCCAGCATTTT
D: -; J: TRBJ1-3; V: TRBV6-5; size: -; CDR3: CASSYSEGTGNTIYF; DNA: TGTGCCAGCAGTTACTCGGAGGGAACTGGAAACACCATATATTTT
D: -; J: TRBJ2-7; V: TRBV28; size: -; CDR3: CASSLRIVGGPPEQYF; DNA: TGTGCCAGCAGTTTACGGATCGTGGGAGGCCCCCCCGAGCAGTACTTC
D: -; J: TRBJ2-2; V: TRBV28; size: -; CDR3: CASSLALNTGELFF; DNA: TGTGCCAGCAGTTTAGCACTTAACACCGGGGAGCTGTTTTTT
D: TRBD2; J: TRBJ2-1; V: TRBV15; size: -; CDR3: CATSKAGVNEQFF; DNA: TGTGCCACCAGCAAAGCGGGAGTTAATGAGCAGTTCTTC
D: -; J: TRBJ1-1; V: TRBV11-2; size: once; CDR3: CASSLVRGRSEAFF; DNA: TGTGCCAGCAGCTTAGTTCGGGGGAGGTCTGAAGCTTTCTTT
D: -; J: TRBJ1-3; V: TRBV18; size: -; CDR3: CASSPRVTSGNTIYF; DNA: TGTGCCAGCTCACCCAGGGTTACCTCTGGAAACACCATATATTTT
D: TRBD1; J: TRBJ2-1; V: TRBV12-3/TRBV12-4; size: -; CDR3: CASRTGQALWQFF; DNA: TGTGCCAGCAGAACGGGACAGGCCCTTTGGCAGTTCTTC
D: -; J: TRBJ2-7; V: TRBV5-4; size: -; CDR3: CASSFYGGTTEQYF; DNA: TGTGCCAGCAGCTTCTACGGCGGCACTACGGAGCAGTACTTC
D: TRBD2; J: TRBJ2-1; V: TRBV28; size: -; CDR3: CASTALITSGRGSYNEQFF; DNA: TGTGCCAGCACCGCTCTGATAACTAGCGGGAGGGGCTCCTACAATGAGCAGTTCTTC
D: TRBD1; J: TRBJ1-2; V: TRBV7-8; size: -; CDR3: CASSPYRVDRGRYGYTF; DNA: TGTGCCAGCAGCCCGTATCGAGTCGACAGGGGACGGTATGGCTACACCTTC
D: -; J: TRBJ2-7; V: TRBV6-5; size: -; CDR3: CASRPMGGVDEQYF; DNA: TGTGCCAGCCGACCAATGGGGGGTGTGGACGAACAGTACTTC
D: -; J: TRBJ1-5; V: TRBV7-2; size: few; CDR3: CASSLGVAGRGRNQPQHF; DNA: TGTGCCAGCAGCTTAGGAGTGGCAGGTCGCGGGCGCAATCAGCCCCAGCATTTT
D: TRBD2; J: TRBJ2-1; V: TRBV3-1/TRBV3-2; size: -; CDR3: CASSHSSGSSYNEQFF; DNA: TGTGCCAGCAGCCACTCTAGCGGGAGTTCCTACAATGAGCAGTTCTTC
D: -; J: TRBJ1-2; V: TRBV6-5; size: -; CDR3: CASSYSDSYGYTF; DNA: TGTGCCAGCAGTTACTCCGACAGCTATGGCTACACCTTC
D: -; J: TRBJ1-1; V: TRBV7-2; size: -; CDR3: CASSFARTEAFF; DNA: TGTGCCAGCAGCTTTGCGAGAACTGAAGCTTTCTTT
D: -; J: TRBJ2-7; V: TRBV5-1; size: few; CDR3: CASSLGQSPSYEQYF; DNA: TGCGCCAGCAGCTTAGGACAGAGCCCGTCCTACGAGCAGTACTTC
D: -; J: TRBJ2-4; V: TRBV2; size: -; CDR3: CASWTDGGINIQYF; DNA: TGTGCCAGTTGGACAGACGGGGGGATAAACATTCAGTACTTC
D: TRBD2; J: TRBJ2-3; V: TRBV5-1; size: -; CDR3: CASSYLAGITDTQYF; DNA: TGCGCCAGCAGCTACTTAGCGGGTATCACAGATACGCAGTATTTT
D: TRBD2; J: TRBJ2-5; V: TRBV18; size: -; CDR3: CASSLEPGLGLGTQYF; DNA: TGTGCCAGCTCACTCGAACCGGGACTAGGACTTGGGACCCAGTACTTC
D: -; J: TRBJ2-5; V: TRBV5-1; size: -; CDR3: CASSQLPGEETQYF; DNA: TGCGCCAGCAGTCAACTACCAGGGGAAGAGACCCAGTACTTC
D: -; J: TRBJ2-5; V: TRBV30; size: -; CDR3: CAWSVQETQYF; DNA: TGTGCCTGGAGTGTACAGGAGACCCAGTACTTC
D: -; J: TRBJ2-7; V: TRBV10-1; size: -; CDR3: CASSESGGVIYEQYF; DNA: TGCGCCAGCAGTGAGTCTGGCGGGGTGATCTACGAGCAGTACTTC
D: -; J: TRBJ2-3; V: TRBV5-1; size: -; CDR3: CASSLGGLTDTQYF; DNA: TGCGCCAGCAGCTTGGGGGGCCTTACAGATACGCAGTATTTT
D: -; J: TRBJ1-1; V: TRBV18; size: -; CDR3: CASSLGQGGVTEAFF; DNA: TGTGCCAGCTCACTGGGGCAGGGAGGGGTCACTGAAGCTTTCTTT